The rows below give T cell receptor beta chains drawn from one sample of a study of memory CD4+ T cells and cytomegalovirus serostatus. TCRdb keeps only in-frame clones here, not all; method: immunoSEQ multiplex PCR. The table has 45,000 to 65,000 clones, around 80% seen once; the top ten hold roughly 0.84%. The sequenced sample consisted of memory CD4+ T cells from blood. The receptors stem from an adult in good health and CMV-seronegative. CDR3s include the opening cysteine and the closing phenylalanine or tryptophan. Clone size is shown for a subset of rows, as once, few, many or a class of expanded clone.

TRBV29-1	NA	CSGTSGGNQETQYF
TRBV15	NA	CATSREDRGRKTQYF
TRBV30	NA	CAWRGPTGAVRKANVLTF
TRBV6-6	NA	CASSYLPLGNSPLHF
TRBV7-9	once	CASSRGGTGQPGNTIYF
TRBV5-4	NA	CASSFWDRPLTQQYF
TRBV30	NA	CAWSETDTQYF
TRBV5-1	NA	CASRGYDKQYF
TRBV7-2	NA	CASSSQGAIAEAFF
TRBV28	NA	CASSLRWARGETQYF
TRBV7-2	few	CASSLTGLSPSIQYF
TRBV7-2	once	CASSILAGGELFF
TRBV7-9	NA	CASSLAGSGDYGYTF
TRBV25-1	NA	CATGEDTQYF
TRBV21-1	NA	CASSARVRGSYNEQFF
TRBV18	NA	CASSWVRGADNEQFF
TRBV5-1	NA	CASSLGDRSGNEKLFF
TRBV18	few	CASSPARDKKYEQYF
TRBV28	once	CASSPFNWGRGARGHRYTF
TRBV18	NA	CASSPVRGNTEAFF
TRBV7-8	NA	CASSLGPVAETQYF
TRBV2	once	CASRERTYEQYF
TRBV5-1	NA	CASSLVLTGYEQYF